The 27 T cell receptor beta chains below come from one sample, sequenced in a study of CD8+ T cells in alopecia areata. The sample's treatment: oral pan-JAK inhibitor, 5-10 mg twice daily. After isolation, RNA underwent reverse transcription to generate cDNA as the sequencing template. Here immunoSEQ multiplex PCR was the method, and the copy in TCRdb shows in-frame clones only, minus some. The sample has approximately 200,000 clones; about three fifths are singletons. Sequenced material: CD4+ T cells sorted from blood, taken at week 24, from a patient treated with tofacitinib. The receptors derive from a human donor with alopecia areata.

Written as DNA, the CDR3 is TGTGCCAGCAGTTACTCGAAGCGGGCAGGCACAGATACGCAGTATTTT. It translates to CASSYSKRAGTDTQYF. The chain is built from TRBV6-5 and TRBJ2-3; a possible D gene is TRBD2 (6 bases). CDR3 length: 16 residues. With 0 bases removed from V and 1 base from J, the gap between germline ends came to 11 bases. The germline V gene has CDR1 MNHEY and CDR2 SVGAGI.

This clone was seen many times. This chain joins TRBV7-2 and TRBJ1-1; D ambiguous. The CDR3 runs to 13 residues. The germline gives CDR1 SGHTA, CDR2 FQGNSA. Deletions cut 2 bases from V and 0 bases from J, with 4 bases between. CDR3: CASSLKVNTEAFF. The DNA for the CDR3 is TGTGCCAGCAGCTTAAAGGTGAACACTGAAGCTTTCTTT.

The chain uses TRBV7-2 and TRBJ1-2, with TRBD1 matching 7 bases. V was clipped by 4 bases and J by 2 bases; unmatched bases: 10. The germline V gene encodes CDR1 SGHTA and CDR2 FQGNSA. This CDR3 spans 16 amino acids. The chain's CDR3 is CASSSNSGTENYGYTF. As DNA, the CDR3 is TGTGCCAGCAGCTCAAATTCCGGGACAGAGAACTATGGCTACACCTTC. Variable domain in full (rest from reference TRBV7-2 and TRBJ1-2): GAGVSQSPSNKVTEKGKDVELRCDPISGHTALYWYRQSLGQGLEFLIYFQGNSAPDKSGLPSDRFSAERTGGSVSTLTIQRTQQEDSAVYLCASSSNSGTENYGYTFGSGTRLTVV.

This rearrangement joins TRBV9 to TRBJ1-1; the match to TRBD1 covers 11 bases. Germline values: CDR1 SGDLS, CDR2 YYNGEE. There are 16 residues in the CDR3. The V and J ends lost 0 bases and 3 bases, in that order; junction bases with no gene match: 4. The CDR3 DNA is TGTGCCAGCAGCGTAGGGATGGGACAGGGGGACACTGAAGCTTTCTTT. Translation: CASSVGMGQGDTEAFF.

Concerning this clone: Other DNA sequences in the sample encode the same CDR3. In DNA, the CDR3 is TGTGCCAGCAGCTCGGGACCTCAAGAGACCCAGTACTTC. Its protein is CASSSGPQETQYF. The chain couples TRBV9 to TRBJ2-5, with D perhaps matching TRBD1 or TRBD2 (5 bases each). Trimming pared 4 bases from V and 2 bases from J, leaving 9 bases between. This CDR3 has 13 amino acids. The germline gives CDR1 SGDLS, CDR2 YYNGEE.

The chain has TRBV5-1 and TRBJ2-7; D perhaps matches TRBD2 (6 bases). The V end lost 2 bases, the J end lost 4 bases, and 13 bases lay between the germline ends. CDR1 SGHRS and CDR2 YFSETQ come from the germline V gene. The CDR3 contains 14 residues. CDR3 sequence: CASSLGGAQYEQYF. CDR3 bases: TGCGCCAGCAGCTTAGGAGGGGCGCAATACGAGCAGTACTTC.

Only a few counts were recorded for this clone. The genes are TRBV4-3 and TRBJ2-7, with 9 bases lining up with TRBD2. The germline gives CDR1 LGHNA, CDR2 YSLEER. Trimming at V came to 1 base and at J to 2 bases, leaving 9 bases not matched to a gene. The CDR3 has 17 residues. CDR3 loop: CASSQGMASGVTYEQYF. DNA of the CDR3: TGCGCCAGCAGCCAAGGAATGGCTAGCGGGGTTACCTACGAGCAGTACTTC.

This clone was detected a few times. The V and J genes are TRBV30 and TRBJ2-7; D remains ambiguous. V was trimmed by 3 bases and J by 5 bases, leaving 11 bases between them. The CDR3 runs to 12 residues. In germline, CDR1 is GTSNPN, CDR2 SVGIG (reference sequence). DNA for the CDR3: TGTGCCTGGAGAAGAGGCTTTCACGAGCAGTACTTC. It yields the protein CAWRRGFHEQYF. The full variable domain, its missing parts supplied by reference TRBV30 and TRBJ2-7, is SQTIHQWPATLVQPVGSPLSLECTVEGTSNPNLYWYRQAAGRGLQLLFYSVGIGQISSEVPQNLSASRPQDRQFILSSKKLLLSDSGFYLCAWRRGFHEQYFGPGTRLTVT.

The chain recombines TRBV14 with TRBJ2-3, with D uncertain. V was pared by 1 base and J by 3 bases, with 8 bases between. The CDR3 totals 14 residues. The germline gives CDR1 SGHDN, CDR2 FVKESK. In DNA, the CDR3 is TGTGCCAGCAGCCAAGCAATCAGAACAGATACGCAGTATTTT. This encodes CASSQAIRTDTQYF.

As concerns this clone: Other DNA sequences from this sample encode an identical CDR3 as well. The rearrangement links TRBV27 to TRBJ2-6; D not certain. Trimming took off 3 bases at V and 4 bases at J, with 4 bases between the two ends. Looked up from germline, CDR1 is MNHEY and CDR2 is SMNVEV (reference sequence). The length of the CDR3 is 13 residues. The DNA for the CDR3 is TGTGCCAGCAGTTTTTCCGGGGCCAACGTCCTGACTTTC. It specifies CASSFSGANVLTF.

This clone was counted a few times. The V call is TRBV5-1, the J call TRBJ2-7; perhaps TRBD2 as D (6 bases). V lost 0 bases, J lost 3 bases, and 10 bases lay in between. The V gene's germline CDR1 is SGHRS and CDR2 YFSETQ. The CDR3 covers 14 residues. CDR3 sequence: CASSLGLANYEQYF. The CDR3 DNA reads TGCGCCAGCAGCTTGGGTCTAGCGAACTACGAGCAGTACTTC.

Comment on this clone: This sample includes further DNA sequences coding for the same CDR3. The V gene is TRBV29-1, the J gene TRBJ2-3, with D perhaps assigned TRBD1 or TRBD2 (5 bases each). This CDR3 region has 13 residues. Germline assignment: CDR1 SQVTM and CDR2 ANQGSEA. Trimming removed 4 bases from V and 0 bases from J, with 8 bases in between. CDR3 bases: TGCAGCGTTGTAGGGGACAGCACAGATACGCAGTATTTT. It encodes CSVVGDSTDTQYF.

This clone was found a few times. This chain connects TRBV10-3 to TRBJ2-1; D is unresolved. Per the germline V gene, CDR1 is ENHRY and CDR2 is SYGVKD. Deletions cut 4 bases from V and 8 bases from J, with 9 bases between. The length of the CDR3 is 12 residues. CDR3: CAISGGTDEQFF. The CDR3 DNA reads as TGTGCCATCAGTGGAGGAACAGATGAGCAGTTCTTC.

The genes are TRBV9 and TRBJ1-2; D not certain. Germline loops: CDR1 SGDLS, CDR2 YYNGEE. CDR3 length: 14 amino acids. Trimming removed 0 bases at V and 2 bases at J, with 8 bases between. The CDR3 DNA reads TGTGCCAGCAGCGTAGGGGCGGACAACTATGGCTACACCTTC. Translating gives CASSVGADNYGYTF.

The rearrangement uses TRBV7-3 and TRBJ2-3; 10 bases are shared with TRBD1. CDR1 is SGHTA, CDR2 FQGTGA, per germline. CDR3 length equals 20 residues. V was pared by 1 base and J by 4 bases, with 17 bases of the junction left unmatched. CDR3 DNA sequence: TGTGCCAGCAGCTTAATCGGGGCTCGGACCGGGACAGGGGAGGCAGATACGCAGTATTTT. This gives the protein CASSLIGARTGTGEADTQYF.

The CDR3 region has the DNA TGCGCCAGCAGTCAATCCCAGGACGACACAGATACGCAGTATTTT. This translates into CASSQSQDDTDTQYF. V usage is TRBV23-1 and J usage is TRBJ2-3; D gene unclear. TRBV23-1 falls under the ORF class, with uncertain function. Trimming removed 0 bases from V and 2 bases from J, with 9 bases in between. There are 15 residues in the CDR3.

The J gene is TRBJ2-1, the V gene TRBV29-1; TRBD2 agrees at 16 bases. Germline values: CDR1 SQVTM, CDR2 ANQGSEA. J gave up 7 bases and V 5 bases, and 14 bases lay outside the gene matches. The length of the CDR3 is 18 residues. CDR3 in amino acids: CSVTPGLAGGPRGNEQFF. The CDR3 coding sequence is TGCAGCGTTACCCCGGGACTAGCGGGAGGGCCAAGGGGAAATGAGCAGTTCTTC.

This rearrangement joins TRBV2 to TRBJ2-4; 9 bases match TRBD1. After removal of 3 bases from V and 4 bases from J, the junction contained 7 bases not matched to a gene. The CDR3 has 16 residues. CDR1 and CDR2 (germline): SNHLY, FYNNEI. CDR3 DNA sequence: TGTGCCAGCAGTGAGCGGCTAGGACAGGGGAAAAACATTCAGTACTTC. Translation: CASSERLGQGKNIQYF.

V usage is TRBV6-5 and J usage is TRBJ1-1; D is ambiguous. Trimming removed 10 bases at V and 1 base at J, with 16 bases between. Looked up from germline, CDR1 is MNHEY and CDR2 is SVGAGI. The CDR3 loop spans 14 amino acids. The CDR3, as DNA: TGTGCCACTAGTCTGGTGACCCAGAACACTGAAGCTTTCTTT. It translates to CATSLVTQNTEAFF.

The chain carries TRBV20-1 and TRBJ2-4; D is undetermined. CDR3 length: 11 residues. Germline CDR1 reads DFQATT; CDR2 reads SNEGSKA (reference sequence). V lost 3 bases and J 6 bases, leaving 6 bases between the germline ends. CDR3 in DNA: TGCAGTGCTAGCGGGTTAAACATTCAGTACTTC. Protein: CSASGLNIQYF.

This clone occurred a few times. The chain has TRBV6-9 and TRBJ2-7; possibly TRBD2 for D (5 bases). The CDR3 sequence is 14 residues long. Germline V gene sequence: CDR1 MNHGY, CDR2 SVAAGI. The V end was cut by 2 bases, the J end by 0 bases, with 8 bases between. The CDR3 DNA sequence: TGTGCCAGCAGTTATGAGGGCAGCTCCTACGAGCAGTACTTC. Translating gives CASSYEGSSYEQYF.

The chain recombines TRBV7-2 with TRBJ2-7; maybe TRBD2 (6 bases). The CDR3 covers 13 residues. Trimming took 4 bases from V and 2 from J, leaving 9 bases between them. Germline V CDR1 and CDR2: SGHTA, FQGNSA. The DNA of the CDR3 is TGTGCCAGCAGCTACGGACTAACCTACGAGCAGTACTTC. It encodes CASSYGLTYEQYF.

The CDR3 is CASSYSVRGYEQYF. In DNA, the CDR3 is TGTGCCAGCAGTTACAGTGTCAGGGGGTACGAGCAGTACTTC. This sequence joins TRBV6-5 and TRBJ2-7; TRBD1 matches 7 bases. Trimming took 2 bases from V and 4 from J; bases not matched to a gene: 5. From germline, CDR1 is MNHEY and CDR2 SVGAGI. The CDR3 is made up of 14 amino acids.

V and J are TRBV6-6 and TRBJ2-7, with D perhaps matching TRBD1 (5 bases). Germline loops: CDR1 MNHNY, CDR2 SVGAGI (reference sequence). V was pared by 4 bases and J by 3 bases, with 19 bases between. There are 16 residues in the CDR3. The CDR3 DNA follows: TGTGCCAGCAGTTCCCTCGTGGATAGGGGAAGCTACGAGCAGTACTTC. Translating it yields CASSSLVDRGSYEQYF.

The DNA for the CDR3 is TGTGCCAGCAGCGTAGGCCGTGAGCAGTTCTTC. This gives the protein CASSVGREQFF. The V gene is TRBV9, the J gene TRBJ2-1; D remains ambiguous. Germline assignment: CDR1 SGDLS and CDR2 YYNGEE. Trimming took off 0 bases at V and 9 bases at J, with 4 bases between the two ends. CDR3 size: 11 residues. The full variable domain, with the rest looked up from reference TRBV9 and TRBJ2-1, is DSGVTQTPKHLITATGQRVTLRCSPRSGDLSVYWYQQSLDQGLQFLIQYYNGEERAKGNILERFSAQQFPDLHSELNLSSLELGDSALYFCASSVGREQFFGPGTRLTVL.

The genes are TRBV2 and TRBJ2-7; perhaps TRBD2 as D (6 bases). This CDR3 contains 15 residues. CDR1 SNHLY and CDR2 FYNNEI come from the germline V gene. V was trimmed by 7 bases and J by 3 bases, leaving 19 bases between them. CDR3 nucleotide sequence: TGTGCCAGCAAACCTGGGGAGGTTTTCGTCTACGAGCAGTACTTC. It yields the protein CASKPGEVFVYEQYF.

This clone is a singleton in its sample. The CDR3 nucleotides read TGTGCCAGCACCAGGGTTAACTATGGCTACACCTTC. It is translated as CASTRVNYGYTF. The chain has TRBV19 and TRBJ1-2, with D maybe TRBD1 (5 bases). Trimming took off 9 bases at V and 1 base at J, with 9 bases between the two ends. This CDR3 is 12 amino acids long. Germline V gene lookup returns CDR1 LNHDA and CDR2 SQIVND (reference sequence).